This entry lists 21 T cell receptor beta chains sequenced from one sample in a study of CD8 T cells in Susac syndrome. When the RNA was reverse transcribed, random hexamers were used with an input of about 0.45 to 1 ug. TCRdb fed the immunoSEQ multiplex PCR reads into MiXCR, producing one record per CDR3 protein. This sample has roughly 400,000 distinct CDR3 sequences, with more than 70% found just once. Sequences were obtained from CD8+ T cells from PBMCs. Source of these receptors: a human donor with multiple sclerosis.

The chain couples TRBV27 to TRBJ1-2, with D perhaps TRBD1 (5 bases). The CDR3 length is 14 residues. Trimming stripped 4 bases from V and 7 bases from J, with 16 bases between. Germline V gene data show CDR1 as MNHEY and CDR2 as SMNVEV (reference sequence). The CDR3 coding sequence is TGTGCCAGCAGTTATAGATCGTCGGGGGGTGGCTACACCTTC. This translates into CASSYRSSGGGYTF.

The CDR3 loop reads CASSLNRDTQNTGELFF. CDR3 DNA: TGTGCCAGCAGCTTAAACCGGGACACTCAGAACACCGGGGAGCTGTTTTTT. The chain employs TRBV7-7 and TRBJ2-2, with a tentative D call TRBD1 (6 bases). Trimming pared 2 bases from V and 1 base from J, leaving 14 bases between. Germline CDR1 and CDR2: SSHAT and FNYEAQ (reference sequence). The CDR3 is made up of 17 amino acids.

The rearrangement links TRBV12-3 or TRBV12-4 to TRBJ1-1; no definite D call. Trimming pared 1 base from V and 4 bases from J, leaving 10 bases between. The length of the CDR3 is 14 residues. The chain's CDR3 is CASSLGGVGTEAFF. DNA of the CDR3: TGTGCCAGCAGTTTAGGCGGAGTGGGCACTGAAGCTTTCTTT.

The chain joins TRBV20-1 to TRBJ2-7; TRBD1 agrees at 9 bases. V was clipped by 5 bases and J by 4 bases; unmatched bases: 6. Germline V lookup: CDR1 DFQATT, CDR2 SNEGSKA (reference sequence). This CDR3 region has 13 residues. CDR3 residues: CSAHRDRVYEQYF. The CDR3, as DNA: TGCAGTGCTCACCGGGACAGGGTATACGAGCAGTACTTC.

The chain couples TRBV5-1 to TRBJ2-7; 9 bases agree with TRBD1. CDR3 length equals 14 residues. Germline assignment: CDR1 SGHRS and CDR2 YFSETQ. The V segment lost 4 bases and the J segment 7 bases; nucleotides outside the gene matches: 9. The CDR3 is CASSPGTGNPEQYF. The CDR3 DNA follows: TGCGCCAGCAGCCCCGGGACAGGGAACCCGGAGCAGTACTTC.

The CDR3 is CASSQAVRYEQYF. The CDR3 DNA is TGTGCCAGCAGCCAAGCAGTGCGATACGAGCAGTACTTC. This sequence joins TRBV14 and TRBJ2-7; D is unresolved. The CDR3 contains 13 residues. Germline CDR1 reads SGHDN; CDR2 reads FVKESK. Between the trimmed V and J ends, which lost 1 base and 4 bases, there was a span of 8 bases. The whole variable domain, filled in from reference TRBV14 and TRBJ2-7, reads EAGVTQFPSHSVIEKGQTVTLRCDPISGHDNLYWYRRVMGKEIKFLLHFVKESKQDESGMPNNRFLAERTGGTYSTLKVQPAELEDSGVYFCASSQAVRYEQYFGPGTRLTVT.

This clonotype appeared a few times. The chain recombines TRBV12-3 or TRBV12-4 with TRBJ2-7; no clear D gene. Trimming left V 1 base short and J 3 bases short, with 7 bases between. CDR3 length: 13 residues. CDR3 residues: CASSLGGFYEQYF. The CDR3 DNA is TGTGCCAGCAGTTTAGGGGGATTCTACGAGCAGTACTTC.

The chain carries TRBV27 and TRBJ2-1; D not certain. Germline loops: CDR1 MNHEY, CDR2 SMNVEV (reference sequence). CDR3 size: 12 residues. Trimming removed 5 bases at V and 2 bases at J, with 4 bases between. The CDR3 DNA reads TGTGCCAGCAGTGGGGCCTACAATGAGCAGTTCTTC. The encoded protein is CASSGAYNEQFF.

This chain uses TRBV11-2 with TRBJ1-1; 12 bases align to TRBD1. V was clipped by 4 bases and J by 4 bases; unmatched bases: 13. Germline loops: CDR1 SGHAT, CDR2 FQNNGV. The CDR3 loop spans 18 amino acids. CDR3 in amino acids: CASSSLLGGQGAGTEAFF. Written as DNA, the CDR3 is TGTGCCAGCAGCTCCCTATTAGGGGGACAGGGGGCTGGCACTGAAGCTTTCTTT.

The gene calls are TRBV3-1 and TRBJ2-3, with D perhaps TRBD2 (5 bases). CDR3 size: 13 residues. Per germline, CDR1 LGHDT and CDR2 YNNKEL (reference sequence). Trimming took off 0 bases at V and 6 bases at J, with 7 bases between the two ends. In DNA, the CDR3 is TGTGCCAGCAGCCAAGATACGGGGGATACGCAGTATTTT. Protein: CASSQDTGDTQYF.

This chain links TRBV3-1 with TRBJ2-5; weak D call: TRBD2 (5 bases). Trimming removed 0 bases at V and 5 bases at J, with 13 bases between. The CDR3 length is 15 residues. CDR1 LGHDT and CDR2 YNNKEL come from the germline V gene (reference sequence). This CDR3 is CASSQDWGVRETQYF. In nucleotides, the CDR3 is TGTGCCAGCAGCCAAGATTGGGGAGTCCGCGAGACCCAGTACTTC.

The chain is built from TRBV7-9 and TRBJ2-1; 16 nucleotides align to TRBD2. The CDR3 is 15 amino acids. Germline V lookup: CDR1 SEHNR, CDR2 FQNEAQ (reference sequence). Trimming cost V 5 bases and J 10 bases; bases outside gene matches: 5. DNA for the CDR3: TGTGCCAGCAGCCCCCCGGGACTAGCGGGAGGGGAGCAGTTCTTC. Translating gives CASSPPGLAGGEQFF. The full variable domain, completed using reference TRBV7-9 and TRBJ2-1, is DTGVSQNPRHKITKRGQNVTFRCDPISEHNRLYWYRQTLGQGPEFLTYFQNEAQLEKSRLLSDRFSAERPKGSFSTLEIQRTEQGDSAMYLCASSPPGLAGGEQFFGPGTRLTVL.

The chain is built from TRBV14 and TRBJ2-2; D perhaps matches TRBD1 (6 bases). Germline assignment: CDR1 SGHDN and CDR2 FVKESK. Trimming shortened V by 0 bases and J by 8 bases, and 22 bases separated the two germline ends. The CDR3 runs 18 residues. The CDR3 DNA sequence: TGTGCCAGCAGCCAAGAGATCCTAGGAAGGGGGAAAGCTGGGGAGCTGTTTTTT. Its protein product is CASSQEILGRGKAGELFF.

The chain employs TRBV4-1 and TRBJ1-2; perhaps TRBD1 as D (6 bases). Looked up from germline, CDR1 is MGHRA and CDR2 is YSYEKL. V was shortened by 4 bases and J by 11 bases, with 20 bases between the two germline ends. CDR3 size: 14 residues. The CDR3 region has the DNA TGCGCCAGCAGCCCACAGACCGGGACATATTTATACACCTTC. Encoded protein: CASSPQTGTYLYTF.

This rearrangement joins TRBV30 to TRBJ1-1; D is unresolved. Germline assignment: CDR1 GTSNPN and CDR2 SVGIG (reference sequence). Trimming took 4 bases from V and 0 from J, leaving 12 bases between them. The CDR3 runs to 14 residues. The CDR3 reads CAWNWGALNTEAFF. The CDR3 bases are TGTGCCTGGAATTGGGGAGCGTTGAACACTGAAGCTTTCTTT.

The chain recombines TRBV27 with TRBJ2-5; the match to TRBD1 covers 8 bases. The germline V gene encodes CDR1 MNHEY and CDR2 SMNVEV (reference sequence). This CDR3 is 16 amino acids long. V was pared by 3 bases and J by 4 bases, with 10 bases of the junction left unmatched. This chain's CDR3 is CASSLPGQGGIETQYF. In DNA, the CDR3 is TGTGCCAGCAGTTTGCCAGGACAGGGAGGAATAGAGACCCAGTACTTC.

This clonotype was seen a handful of times. V gene TRBV7-2 combines with J gene TRBJ2-3; 9 nucleotides line up with TRBD1. In germline, CDR1 is SGHTA, CDR2 FQGNSA. This CDR3 comprises 19 residues. After removal of 0 bases from V and 3 bases from J, the junction contained 13 bases not matched to a gene. The CDR3 DNA is TGTGCCAGCAGCTTAGCGATGGGACAGGGAAGGTGGAAAACAGATACGCAGTATTTT. This codes for CASSLAMGQGRWKTDTQYF. The full variable domain, in which reference TRBV7-2 and TRBJ2-3 provide the parts outside the CDR3, is GAGVSQSPSNKVTEKGKDVELRCDPISGHTALYWYRQSLGQGLEFLIYFQGNSAPDKSGLPSDRFSAERTGGSVSTLTIQRTQQEDSAVYLCASSLAMGQGRWKTDTQYFGPGTRLTVL.

This clonotype was seen only once. The chain recombines TRBV5-1 with TRBJ2-2; 7 nucleotides match TRBD2. The V gene's germline CDR1 is SGHRS and CDR2 YFSETQ. CDR3 length: 15 amino acids. The J segment lost 6 bases and the V segment lost 5 bases, leaving 10 bases of the junction unmatched. CDR3 in DNA: TGCGCCAGCAGAAAAGGACTAGAAGGGCCCGGGGAGCTGTTTTTT. Translation gives CASRKGLEGPGELFF.

The chain couples TRBV4-1 to TRBJ2-2; no clear D gene. The CDR3 runs to 13 residues. Germline CDR1 reads MGHRA; CDR2 reads YSYEKL. The ends were cut back, 0 bases at V and 7 bases at J, with 6 bases in the middle. The CDR3 reads CASSQELVGELFF. In DNA, the CDR3 is TGCGCCAGCAGCCAAGAACTCGTCGGGGAGCTGTTTTTT.

The rearrangement uses TRBV6-1 and TRBJ2-5; D is uncertain. CDR3 length: 13 amino acids. The V and J ends lost 4 bases and 5 bases respectively, with 11 bases between them. The germline gives CDR1 MNHNS, CDR2 SASEGT. The CDR3 here is CASSGLIEETQYF. The CDR3 nucleotides are TGTGCCAGCAGTGGGCTCATCGAGGAGACCCAGTACTTC.

The chain carries TRBV7-9 and TRBJ1-4; perhaps TRBD1 as D (5 bases). The CDR3 spans 14 residues. Trimming pared 5 bases from V and 7 bases from J, leaving 14 bases between. Looked up from germline, CDR1 is SEHNR and CDR2 is FQNEAQ (reference sequence). The CDR3 nucleotides are TGTGCCAGCAGCCGGGGCCCGCGGGGTGAAAAACTGTTTTTT. Translation: CASSRGPRGEKLFF.